This T cell receptor beta chain comes out of a study of PD-1 and CTLA-4 blockade in melanoma. Looked up from germline, CDR1 is SQVTM and CDR2 is ANQGSEA. The CDR3 loop spans 12 amino acids. The V gene lost 3 bases and the J gene lost 3 bases, with 9 bases spanning the gap. This clone was detected only a few times. Here immunoSEQ multiplex PCR was the method, and the copy in TCRdb shows in-frame clones only, minus some. The sample consists of approximately 17,000 clones, around three quarters of them appearing once. The specimen comprised CD8+ T cells from peripheral blood, sampled from a patient given anti-PD-1 treatment. The V call is TRBV29-1, the J call TRBJ2-7, with D perhaps TRBD1 (5 bases). The TCR comes from a human donor with melanoma. This CDR3 is CSVEAGIYEQYF. The CDR3 DNA is TGCAGCGTTGAGGCAGGGATCTACGAGCAGTACTTC.